Sequencing of this TCR beta chain was carried out in a study of T-cell reconstitution after alpha-beta-depleted transplantation in children (dated by TCRdb to the mid-2010s). About the investigation overall: T-cell immune reconstitution after TCRalphabeta/CD19-depleted allogeneic hematopoietic cell transplantation in children was quantitatively tracked in the study by means of TCR repertoire profiling. Overall results and qualifications from the work: Apparently early alphabetaT-cell count recovery about two months after transplant reportedly relied on only several hundred rapidly expanded clones derived from non-depleted graft cells. The high TCRbeta diversity at day 60 in some patients was ascribed to recipient T cells and intrathymic progenitors that had survived conditioning. Hyperexpanded clone frequencies declined over subsequent months; after one year, T-cell counts and TCRbeta diversity were mostly attributed to newly produced T cells.

For this chain, trimming is 0 bases at the V end and 4 bases at the J end, and the number of junction bases without a gene match is 3. The cysteine opens and the phenylalanine closes a CDR3 of 15 amino acids. Left in the record is the CDR3 DNA by itself, 45 bases read in frame from the first base. Via the germline V gene, CDR1 is SGDLS and CDR2 YYNGEE. Library preparation used PCR. TCRdb shows the sequencer as Illumina HiSeq 2500. To normalize quantification of the TCRbeta repertoire, the TCR libraries were built with molecular barcoding that relied on unique molecular identifiers. TCRdb handled the public reads itself, with Q25 trimming in fastp and clone calling in MiXCR, and kept productive beta chains. One record per CDR3 amino acid sequence lists the most common genes and DNA. Present in this sample are hundreds of thousands of distinct CDR3 sequences, roughly 23% of which were seen just once. Of the sample, 12% to 15% is held by the ten largest clones.

As regards this clonotype: Its binding antigen is unknown. Per-nucleotide qualities are absent, and no much larger clonotype sits a single base away.

This specimen's treatment or condition label, per the study, means: allogeneic hematopoietic cell transplantation with graft depleted of TCRalphabeta T cells and CD19 B cells. The transplant recipients were children given TCRalphabeta/CD19-depleted allogeneic hematopoietic cell grafts. The specimen was PBMCs, mostly from graft donor cells, collected 360 days after TCRalphabeta/CD19-depleted stem cell transplant. The TCR originated in a boy under two years old who had a stem cell transplant for acute myeloid leukemia, so the T cells may come from the graft donor. The V and J segments used are TRBV9 and TRBJ2-2, and TRBD1 aligns with 7 junction nucleotides. The DNA sequence follows: TGTGCCAGCAGCGTAGCCGGGACAGTCACCGGGGAGCTGTTTTTT. It codes for CASSVAGTVTGELFF.